This record covers a single TCR beta chain. From germline, CDR1 is SGHRS and CDR2 YFSETQ. V was clipped by 5 bases and J by 0 bases; unmatched bases: 3. The CDR3 totals 15 residues. The data originate from a study of cytomegalovirus exposure and HLA in healthy donors. The study ran its PCR with 60 Vbeta and 13 Jbeta primers. Some clones are missing from TCRdb's copy, which holds only in-frame ones; the method was immunoSEQ multiplex PCR. The table shows about 130,000 clones, with 74% occurring only once. The chain joins TRBV5-1 to TRBJ2-3; the match to TRBD2 covers 10 bases. The clonotype comes from a woman between 50 and 59 years old in good health and CMV-seropositive. Material: PBMCs. The CDR3 coding sequence is TGCGCCAGCAGGCCAGCGGGGGGGAGCACAGATACGCAGTATTTT. Its translation is CASRPAGGSTDTQYF.